The source of this TCR beta chain is a study of shared clonotypes between healthy human individuals. Trimming left V 0 bases short and J 0 bases short, with 11 bases between. Per the germline V gene, CDR1 is LNHNV and CDR2 is YYDKDF (reference sequence). CDR3 length: 16 amino acids. The study, taken as a whole, reports: In this cohort, only blood was sampled, and tissue repertoires likely differ. Only a few donors were included, so the genetic and exposure-history diversity represented was limited. An anticipated effect of sequencing depth on clonotype sharing among donors was recognized.

This clone was detected many times. What it recognizes is unknown. Other DNA sequences in the same sample also yield this CDR3. DNA from unsorted PBMC was sequenced on ten immunoSEQ deep assay plates. Sequenced by immunoSEQ multiplex PCR; TCRdb stores in-frame clones only, minus some. The data contain about 560,000 clones, roughly 79% of them singletons. The sample taken for sequencing was PBMCs. The TCR comes from a woman aged 40 to 50 in good health. Some clones in this sample may be carry-over from other donors' samples. The chain carries TRBV15 and TRBJ1-2; tentatively, D is TRBD1 (5 bases). CDR3: CATSREGVTTNYGYTF. The CDR3 coding sequence is TGTGCCACCAGCAGAGAAGGGGTGACAACTAACTATGGCTACACCTTC.